Each of the 26 T cell receptor beta chains below was sequenced from the same sample in a study of T cell responses to AZD1222 COVID-19 vaccine. Only in-frame clones appear in the TCRdb table, and some are missing; sequencing was by immunoSEQ multiplex PCR. The repertoire holds under 130,000 clones, with more than 70% as singletons. Material: peripheral blood, obtained on day 0 of AZD1222 vaccination. The source is an adult in good health.

The chain carries TRBV7-3 and TRBJ2-5; D is possibly TRBD2 (5 bases). Per the germline V gene, CDR1 is SGHTA and CDR2 is FQGTGA. Trimming stripped 2 bases from V and 3 bases from J, with 13 bases between. The CDR3 sequence is 15 residues long. CDR3 region: CASSLWAGTKETQYF. The CDR3 region has the DNA TGTGCCAGCAGCTTATGGGCGGGCACGAAAGAGACCCAGTACTTC. Using reference TRBV7-3 and TRBJ2-5 for the parts outside the CDR3, the full variable domain is GAGVSQTPSNKVTEKGKYVELRCDPISGHTALYWYRQSLGQGPEFLIYFQGTGAADDSGLPNDRFFAVRPEGSVSTLKIQRTERGDSAVYLCASSLWAGTKETQYFGPGTRLLVL.

This clone has only a few counts. The chain employs TRBV27 and TRBJ1-6; D gene uncertain. The germline V gene encodes CDR1 MNHEY and CDR2 SMNVEV (reference sequence). The CDR3 loop spans 14 amino acids. Trimming took off 8 bases at V and 0 bases at J, with 8 bases between the two ends. CDR3 bases: TGTGCCAGCCTCAGTACCTCCTATAATTCACCCCTCCACTTT. The encoded protein is CASLSTSYNSPLHF.

This chain uses TRBV18 with TRBJ2-1; 10 positions agree with TRBD2. Losses at the gene ends were 3 bases for V and 8 bases for J; bases not matched to a gene: 4. The CDR3 sequence is 14 residues long. In germline, CDR1 is KGHSH, CDR2 LQKENI. CDR3 amino acids: CASSPGAGGYEQFF. DNA for the CDR3: TGTGCCAGCTCACCGGGAGCGGGAGGGTATGAGCAGTTCTTC.

This clone showed up just a few times. This chain joins TRBV6-2 or TRBV6-3 and TRBJ1-5, with D perhaps TRBD1 (5 bases). The length of the CDR3 is 14 residues. V lost 2 bases and J lost 7, with 12 bases in between. CDR1 is MNHEY, CDR2 SVGEGT, per germline. The CDR3: CASSYVARGQPQHF. Written as DNA, the CDR3 is TGTGCCAGCAGTTACGTGGCCCGGGGGCAGCCCCAGCATTTT.

The rearrangement uses TRBV10-3 and TRBJ2-3, with TRBD2 identical over 12 bases. Germline values: CDR1 ENHRY, CDR2 SYGVKD. J was trimmed by 2 bases and V by 8 bases; bases with no gene match: 2. The CDR3 spans 14 residues. The CDR3 sequence is CAIGLAGFTDTQYF. The CDR3 nucleotides are TGTGCCATCGGACTAGCGGGGTTCACAGATACGCAGTATTTT.

The rearrangement joins TRBV24-1 to TRBJ2-5; maybe TRBD1 (6 bases). The CDR3 covers 12 residues. V was cut by 3 bases and J by 7 bases, with 8 bases left in between. Germline V gene lookup returns CDR1 KGHDR and CDR2 SFDVKD. CDR3 nucleotides: TGTGCCACCAGTGATACAGGGTTGACCCAGTACTTC. Its protein is CATSDTGLTQYF.

V usage is TRBV28 and J usage is TRBJ1-3, with D possibly TRBD1 on 6 matching bases. V lost 11 bases to trimming and J lost 0 bases, with 11 bases between them. The CDR3 consists of 13 residues. The V gene's germline CDR1 is MDHEN and CDR2 SYDVKM. The chain's CDR3 is CACGGASGNTIYF. For the CDR3, the DNA is TGTGCCTGTGGGGGGGCCTCTGGAAACACCATATATTTT.

The chain carries TRBV6-5 and TRBJ2-7, with D maybe TRBD1 (5 bases). Trimming cost V 5 bases and J 2 bases, with 10 bases left between them. Germline values: CDR1 MNHEY, CDR2 SVGAGI. The CDR3 extends over 13 amino acids. CDR3 residues: CASSQTVTYEQYF. The CDR3 DNA follows: TGTGCCAGCAGTCAGACAGTTACCTACGAGCAGTACTTC.

This chain links TRBV12-3 or TRBV12-4 with TRBJ1-5; D not resolved. The CDR3 is 12 residues long. With 6 bases removed from V and 5 bases from J, the gap between germline ends came to 8 bases. For the CDR3, the DNA is TGTGCCAGCAGAGGAACAGATCAGCCCCAGCATTTT. This sequence encodes CASRGTDQPQHF.

The chain joins TRBV7-9 to TRBJ1-3; D is unclear. Germline V gene sequence: CDR1 SEHNR, CDR2 FQNEAQ (reference sequence). The V gene lost 8 bases and the J gene lost 2 bases, with 10 bases spanning the gap. The CDR3 length is 13 residues. CDR3 coding DNA: TGTGCCAGCCAACTGGGAGCTGGAAACACCATATATTTT. Encoded protein: CASQLGAGNTIYF. The full variable domain, completed using reference TRBV7-9 and TRBJ1-3, is DTGVSQNPRHKITKRGQNVTFRCDPISEHNRLYWYRQTLGQGPEFLTYFQNEAQLEKSRLLSDRFSAERPKGSFSTLEIQRTEQGDSAMYLCASQLGAGNTIYFGEGSWLTVV.

This rearrangement joins TRBV29-1 to TRBJ2-2; D possibly corresponds to TRBD1 (6 bases). The ends were cut back, 1 base at V and 4 bases at J, with 10 bases in the middle. This CDR3 has 14 residues. Germline V lookup: CDR1 SQVTM, CDR2 ANQGSEA. CDR3 in amino acids: CSVEGGQSTGELFF. The CDR3 DNA sequence: TGCAGCGTTGAAGGGGGACAAAGCACCGGGGAGCTGTTTTTT.

This clone has only one observation. The chain couples TRBV19 to TRBJ1-2; 8 nucleotides match TRBD1. Germline lookup yields CDR1 LNHDA and CDR2 SQIVND (reference sequence). This CDR3 comprises 13 residues. Germline trimming cut 7 bases from V and 5 bases from J; bases unmatched to any gene: 6. The DNA of the CDR3 is TGTGCCAGTACCCTGGACAGGGCTTATGGCTACACCTTC. Protein: CASTLDRAYGYTF.

The V and J genes are TRBV7-2 and TRBJ2-5; 7 bases match TRBD1. This CDR3 has 14 residues. The germline gives CDR1 SGHTA, CDR2 FQGNSA. V lost 2 bases to trimming and J lost 4 bases; unmatched junction nucleotides: 4. CDR3 bases: TGTGCCAGCAGCTTACAGACAGGGCCAGAGACCCAGTACTTC. Its protein is CASSLQTGPETQYF.

CDR3 in DNA: TGTGCCAGCAGTTGGCAACAGGGGGAAAACGATGCGGACACCATATATTTT. This gives the protein CASSWQQGENDADTIYF. This chain uses TRBV6-2 or TRBV6-3 with TRBJ1-3, with TRBD1 matching 8 bases. This CDR3 has 17 amino acids. Trimming cost V 4 bases and J 8 bases; bases outside gene matches: 16. Germline CDR1 and CDR2: MNHEY and SVGEGT.

The chain recombines TRBV30 with TRBJ1-1; TRBD1 is a possible D gene (5 bases). CDR3 length: 16 amino acids. Germline CDR1 reads GTSNPN; CDR2 reads SVGIG (reference sequence). V was pared by 0 bases and J by 4 bases, with 18 bases between. The CDR3 coding sequence is TGTGCCTGGAGTGTCCAAGGGACCTCGATAGTCACTGAAGCTTTCTTT. Translated: CAWSVQGTSIVTEAFF.

This chain connects TRBV29-1 to TRBJ2-1; 8 bases align to TRBD2. The V segment lost 5 bases and the J segment 4 bases; nucleotides outside the gene matches: 7. CDR1 and CDR2 (germline): SQVTM, ANQGSEA. There are 14 residues in the CDR3. The CDR3: CSVYLAGLYNEQFF. The CDR3 DNA follows: TGCAGCGTTTACCTAGCGGGTCTATACAATGAGCAGTTCTTC.

This clone has a handful of counts. The chain is built from TRBV3-1 (or the pseudogene TRBV3-2) and TRBJ1-2; perhaps TRBD1 as D (6 bases). The V gene's germline CDR1 is LGHDT and CDR2 YNNKEL (reference sequence). This CDR3 region has 14 residues. Deletions cut 2 bases from V and 8 bases from J, with 15 bases between. The DNA for the CDR3 is TGTGCCAGCAGCCAACAGGGGCAATCAGGCGGCTACACCTTC. Its translation is CASSQQGQSGGYTF.

The chain links TRBV15 to TRBJ2-1, with D perhaps TRBD1 (5 bases). V was clipped by 3 bases and J by 5 bases, with 17 bases between them. There are 16 residues in the CDR3. Per germline, CDR1 LNHNV and CDR2 YYDKDF (reference sequence). CDR3 coding DNA: TGTGCCACCAGCAGGGTCCTCGGTGGGGCTAACAATGAGCAGTTCTTC. As protein: CATSRVLGGANNEQFF. Looking up the rest from reference TRBV15 and TRBJ2-1 gives the full variable domain: DAMVIQNPRYQVTQFGKPVTLSCSQTLNHNVMYWYQQKSSQAPKLLFHYYDKDFNNEADTPDNFQSRRPNTSFCFLDIRSPGLGDTAMYLCATSRVLGGANNEQFFGPGTRLTVL.

Concerning this clone: Other nucleotide sequences in the sample specify the same CDR3. The chain combines TRBV24-1 with TRBJ2-5; 7 bases match TRBD1. CDR3 length: 15 residues. The V and J ends lost 4 bases and 2 bases, in that order; junction bases with no gene match: 6. CDR1 and CDR2 (germline): KGHDR, SFDVKD. The CDR3 DNA is TGTGCCACCAGTGACCCGGACAGGTATCAAGAGACCCAGTACTTC. Translated, it gives CATSDPDRYQETQYF.

The rearrangement uses TRBV7-9 and TRBJ2-5, with 12 bases that match TRBD2. The CDR3 length is 16 residues. CDR1 SEHNR and CDR2 FQNEAQ come from the germline V gene (reference sequence). With V trimmed by 5 bases and J by 5 bases, 9 bases remained unmatched. CDR3 bases: TGTGCCAGCAGCCGAACTAGCGGGAGGCCTGGGGAGACCCAGTACTTC. Its translation is CASSRTSGRPGETQYF.

The rearrangement uses TRBV2 and TRBJ2-7; no firm D call. The germline gives CDR1 SNHLY, CDR2 FYNNEI. The CDR3 length is 10 residues. Trimming removed 8 bases from V and 4 bases from J, with 6 bases in between. As DNA, the CDR3 is TGTGCCAGCGCTGAATACGAGCAGTACTTC. This codes for CASAEYEQYF.

The chain uses TRBV10-3 and TRBJ1-6, with 10 positions matching TRBD1. The CDR3 is 14 amino acids. The V gene's germline CDR1 is ENHRY and CDR2 SYGVKD. With V trimmed by 10 bases and J by 9 bases, 9 bases remained unmatched. The CDR3 sequence: CATRQGALGSPLHF. CDR3 bases: TGTGCCACTCGACAGGGGGCTTTAGGTTCACCCCTCCACTTT.

The rearrangement links TRBV5-4 to TRBJ2-7; TRBD2 aligns across 10 bases. This CDR3 has 16 amino acids. With V trimmed by 0 bases and J by 0 bases, 3 bases remained unmatched. Germline CDR1 is SGHNT and CDR2 is YYREEE (reference sequence). The CDR3 nucleotides are TGTGCCAGCAGCTTGGGTCCTAGCGGGAGCTCCTACGAGCAGTACTTC. It translates to CASSLGPSGSSYEQYF.

The chain joins TRBV6-5 to TRBJ2-1; the match to TRBD2 covers 10 bases. The germline CDR1 and CDR2 sequences are MNHEY and SVGAGI. The CDR3 is 13 residues long. The V segment lost 6 bases and the J segment 7 bases; nucleotides outside the gene matches: 3. CDR3 DNA: TGTGCCAGCAGCCTAGCGGGAGTGAATGAGCAGTTCTTC. Translation: CASSLAGVNEQFF.

This clone showed up just a few times. The genes are TRBV30 and TRBJ1-1; perhaps TRBD1 as D (5 bases). The germline CDR1 and CDR2 sequences are GTSNPN and SVGIG (reference sequence). V lost 2 bases and J lost 0, with 10 bases in between. This CDR3 is built from 14 residues. CDR3 in DNA: TGTGCCTGGAGTCCGACGGGGGTGAACACTGAAGCTTTCTTT. Its translation: CAWSPTGVNTEAFF.

The gene calls are TRBV10-3 and TRBJ2-7; TRBD1 agrees at 11 bases. The CDR3 runs 15 residues. From germline, CDR1 is ENHRY and CDR2 SYGVKD. The ends lost 2 bases at V and 3 bases at J; junction bases unmatched: 3. The CDR3 protein is CAISEPGTGGYEQYF. For the CDR3, the DNA is TGTGCCATCAGTGAGCCCGGGACAGGGGGCTACGAGCAGTACTTC.